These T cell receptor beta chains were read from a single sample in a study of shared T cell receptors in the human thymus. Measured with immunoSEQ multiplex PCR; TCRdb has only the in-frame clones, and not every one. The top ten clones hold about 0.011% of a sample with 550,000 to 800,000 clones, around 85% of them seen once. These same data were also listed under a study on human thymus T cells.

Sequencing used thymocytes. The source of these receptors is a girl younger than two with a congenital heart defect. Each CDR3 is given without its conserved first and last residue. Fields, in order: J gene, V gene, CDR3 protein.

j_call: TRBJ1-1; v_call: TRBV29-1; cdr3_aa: SVDPNQQGVNTEAF
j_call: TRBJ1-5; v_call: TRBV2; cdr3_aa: ASSEYSHDHQPQH
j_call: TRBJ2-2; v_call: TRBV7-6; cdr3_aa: ASSLAFWDRGNGELF
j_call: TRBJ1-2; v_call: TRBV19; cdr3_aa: ASSIGTSGGYT
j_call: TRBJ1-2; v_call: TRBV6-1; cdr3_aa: ASSDLGQGRFDGYT
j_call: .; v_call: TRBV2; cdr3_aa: ASSAQSGGQRRNIYEQY
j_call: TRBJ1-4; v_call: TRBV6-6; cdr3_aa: ASSLTGTGNEKLF
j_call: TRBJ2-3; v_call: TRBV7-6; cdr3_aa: ASSLRIAGTTDTQY
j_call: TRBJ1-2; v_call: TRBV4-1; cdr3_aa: ASSQDSWEQGFGYT
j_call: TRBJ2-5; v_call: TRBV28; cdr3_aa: ASSCRGVEGDQETQY
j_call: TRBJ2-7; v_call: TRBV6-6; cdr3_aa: ASSPPRGGSSYEQY
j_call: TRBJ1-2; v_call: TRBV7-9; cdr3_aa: ASSLARAVPDNYGYT
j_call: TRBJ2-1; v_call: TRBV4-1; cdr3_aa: ASSQDRDRGNNEQF
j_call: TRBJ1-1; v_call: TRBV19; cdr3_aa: ASSMAGSTNTEAF
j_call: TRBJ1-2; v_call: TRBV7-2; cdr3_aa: ASTLRDYGYT
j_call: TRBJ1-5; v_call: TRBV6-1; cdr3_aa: ASNRGWNQPQH
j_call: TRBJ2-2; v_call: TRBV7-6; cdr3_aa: ASSLRGGENTGELF
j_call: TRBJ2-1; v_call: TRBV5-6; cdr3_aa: ASSLAGAGGRHNEQF
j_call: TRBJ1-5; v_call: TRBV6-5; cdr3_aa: ASSLWGENQPQH
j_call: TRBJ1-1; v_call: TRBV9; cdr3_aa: ASSVAEEGRANTEAF
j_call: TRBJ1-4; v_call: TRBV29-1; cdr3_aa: SVLIGDRWPLGEKLF
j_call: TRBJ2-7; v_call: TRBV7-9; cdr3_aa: ASSPPTGGAYRYEQY
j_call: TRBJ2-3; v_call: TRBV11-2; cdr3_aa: ASSPPTSADTQY
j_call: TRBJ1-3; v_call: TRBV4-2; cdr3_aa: ASSQEGRGRAHFSGNTIY
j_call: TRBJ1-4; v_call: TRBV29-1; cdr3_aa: SVRTGTGNEKLF
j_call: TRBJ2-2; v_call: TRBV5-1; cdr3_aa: ASSLRSSTGELF
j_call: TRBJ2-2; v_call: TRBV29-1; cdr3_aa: SVGGATNTGELF
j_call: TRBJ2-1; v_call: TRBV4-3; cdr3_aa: ASSPNPGQGLNEQF
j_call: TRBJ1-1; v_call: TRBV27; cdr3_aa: ASSQTGPYTEAF
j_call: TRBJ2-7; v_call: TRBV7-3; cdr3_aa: ASSLSSGETYEQY
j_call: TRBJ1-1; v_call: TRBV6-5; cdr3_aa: ASSYSPEQKEAF